Listed below are T cell receptor beta chains from one sample, sequenced in a study of blood T cell repertoires in COVID-19. TCRdb keeps only in-frame clones here, not all; method: immunoSEQ multiplex PCR. The table records 35,000 to 55,000 clones, 86% of them present only once. Sequencing was performed on peripheral blood. Source of these receptors: a man aged 55 to 70 with active COVID-19. Both conserved end residues are part of each CDR3. The D gene is left open where the match is weak. Clone size appears in some rows only: once, few, many, or a class for an expanded clone.

clone size: few
V gene: TRBV5-6
D gene: .
J gene: TRBJ2-2
CDR3 protein: CASSLGERPTRELFF
CDR3 DNA: TGTGCCAGCAGCTTGGGGGAACGACCGACTAGGGAGCTGTTTTTT

clone size: .
V gene: TRBV29-1
D gene: .
J gene: TRBJ1-2
CDR3 protein: CSVERQGTDYGYTF
CDR3 DNA: TGCAGCGTTGAGAGGCAGGGGACCGATTATGGCTACACCTTC

clone size: .
V gene: TRBV5-1
D gene: TRBD2
J gene: TRBJ2-7
CDR3 protein: CASSLTSGTYEQYF
CDR3 DNA: TGCGCCAGCAGCTTGACTAGCGGGACCTACGAGCAGTACTTC

clone size: .
V gene: TRBV19
D gene: TRBD1
J gene: TRBJ1-6
CDR3 protein: CASSMIQGDSRVDNSPLHF
CDR3 DNA: TGTGCCAGTAGTATGATTCAGGGGGACAGCCGAGTGGATAATTCACCCCTCCACTTT

clone size: .
V gene: TRBV2
D gene: .
J gene: TRBJ2-3
CDR3 protein: CASSEPQELDTQYF
CDR3 DNA: TGTGCCAGCAGTGAACCCCAGGAACTGGATACGCAGTATTTT

clone size: .
V gene: TRBV11-3
D gene: TRBD2
J gene: TRBJ2-1
CDR3 protein: CASSLGRGGPIWNEQFF
CDR3 DNA: TGTGCCAGCAGCTTAGGTCGGGGAGGGCCAATTTGGAATGAGCAGTTCTTC

clone size: few
V gene: TRBV10-3
D gene: TRBD1
J gene: TRBJ1-6
CDR3 protein: CAISSQGVGSPLHF
CDR3 DNA: TGTGCCATCAGTTCACAGGGGGTAGGTTCACCCCTCCACTTT

clone size: .
V gene: TRBV14
D gene: .
J gene: TRBJ1-1
CDR3 protein: CASSHQGYTMNTEAFF
CDR3 DNA: TGTGCCAGCAGCCACCAGGGGTATACGATGAACACTGAAGCTTTCTTT

clone size: .
V gene: TRBV7-2
D gene: TRBD2
J gene: TRBJ2-1
CDR3 protein: CASSLEREGLNEQFF
CDR3 DNA: TGTGCCAGCAGCTTAGAGCGGGAGGGCTTAAATGAGCAGTTCTTC

clone size: once
V gene: TRBV11-3
D gene: .
J gene: TRBJ2-2
CDR3 protein: CASSLIGSAGELFF
CDR3 DNA: TGTGCCAGCAGCTTAATCGGGTCGGCCGGGGAGCTGTTTTTT

clone size: .
V gene: TRBV24-1
D gene: .
J gene: TRBJ2-1
CDR3 protein: CATSDRVSEQFF
CDR3 DNA: TGTGCCACCAGTGATCGGGTGAGTGAGCAGTTCTTC

clone size: few
V gene: TRBV25-1
D gene: .
J gene: TRBJ2-1
CDR3 protein: CASSHSYHEQFF
CDR3 DNA: TGTGCCAGCAGCCACAGTTACCATGAGCAGTTCTTC

clone size: .
V gene: TRBV5-1
D gene: .
J gene: TRBJ2-7
CDR3 protein: CASKQDTSSYEQYF
CDR3 DNA: TGCGCCAGCAAACAGGACACTTCATCCTACGAGCAGTACTTC

clone size: .
V gene: TRBV7-9
D gene: TRBD1
J gene: TRBJ2-1
CDR3 protein: CASSWGQGDRDEQFF
CDR3 DNA: TGTGCCAGCAGCTGGGGACAGGGGGATAGAGATGAGCAGTTCTTC

clone size: .
V gene: TRBV7-9
D gene: .
J gene: TRBJ2-7
CDR3 protein: CASSSLEERPYEQYF
CDR3 DNA: TGTGCCAGCAGCTCCCTCGAGGAGCGACCCTACGAGCAGTACTTC

clone size: .
V gene: TRBV15
D gene: TRBD2
J gene: TRBJ2-3
CDR3 protein: CATSSRLAGLSDTQYF
CDR3 DNA: TGTGCCACCAGCTCCCGACTAGCGGGTTTATCGGATACGCAGTATTTT

clone size: .
V gene: TRBV13
D gene: .
J gene: TRBJ1-4
CDR3 protein: CDLSGGGSELFF
CDR3 DNA: TGTGACCTCAGCGGGGGAGGATCGGAACTGTTTTTT

clone size: .
V gene: TRBV6-5
D gene: .
J gene: TRBJ2-2
CDR3 protein: CASSRGGVAGELFF
CDR3 DNA: TGTGCCAGCAGCCGAGGGGGGGTGGCCGGGGAGCTGTTTTTT

clone size: .
V gene: TRBV10-3
D gene: TRBD1
J gene: TRBJ1-5
CDR3 protein: CAISGGQGNQPQHF
CDR3 DNA: TGTGCCATCAGTGGTGGACAGGGAAATCAGCCCCAGCATTTT

clone size: once
V gene: TRBV19
D gene: TRBD1
J gene: TRBJ1-1
CDR3 protein: CASSSTGQRVNTEAFF
CDR3 DNA: TGTGCCAGTAGCAGTACGGGACAGAGAGTCAACACTGAAGCTTTCTTT

clone size: .
V gene: TRBV5-4
D gene: TRBD2
J gene: TRBJ2-7
CDR3 protein: CASSFTSGPGQEQYF
CDR3 DNA: TGTGCCAGCAGCTTTACTAGCGGGCCGGGCCAAGAGCAGTACTTC

clone size: .
V gene: TRBV10-3
D gene: TRBD1
J gene: TRBJ2-4
CDR3 protein: CAISDRTGSNIQYF
CDR3 DNA: TGTGCCATCAGTGACCGGACAGGGTCAAACATTCAGTACTTC

clone size: few
V gene: TRBV7-2
D gene: TRBD1
J gene: TRBJ2-3
CDR3 protein: CASSLGLDRGLSDTQYF
CDR3 DNA: TGTGCCAGCAGCTTAGGTTTGGACAGGGGTCTCTCGGATACGCAGTATTTT

clone size: .
V gene: TRBV27
D gene: TRBD2
J gene: TRBJ2-2
CDR3 protein: CASSLTSGSLGELFF
CDR3 DNA: TGTGCCAGCAGTTTGACTAGCGGGAGTCTCGGGGAGCTGTTTTTT

clone size: .
V gene: TRBV4-3
D gene: .
J gene: TRBJ2-1
CDR3 protein: CASSQVVHPSSYNEQFF
CDR3 DNA: TGCGCCAGCAGCCAAGTTGTACATCCCAGCTCCTACAATGAGCAGTTCTTC

clone size: .
V gene: TRBV6-6
D gene: .
J gene: TRBJ1-2
CDR3 protein: CASSLQPAAGYTF
CDR3 DNA: TGTGCCAGCAGTTTACAGCCCGCTGCGGGCTACACCTTC

clone size: .
V gene: TRBV18
D gene: .
J gene: TRBJ2-1
CDR3 protein: CASSPEALDGEQFF
CDR3 DNA: TGTGCCAGCTCACCAGAGGCCCTGGATGGGGAGCAGTTCTTC

clone size: .
V gene: TRBV3-1/TRBV3-2
D gene: .
J gene: TRBJ2-2
CDR3 protein: CASSPRRDGELFF
CDR3 DNA: TGTGCCAGCAGCCCGAGGAGGGACGGGGAGCTGTTTTTT

clone size: .
V gene: TRBV19
D gene: TRBD1
J gene: TRBJ2-2
CDR3 protein: CASSIGTGGAGELFF
CDR3 DNA: TGTGCCAGTAGTATAGGGACAGGGGGCGCCGGGGAGCTGTTTTTT

clone size: .
V gene: TRBV11-1
D gene: .
J gene: TRBJ2-1
CDR3 protein: CASSLELRGEQFF
CDR3 DNA: TGTGCCAGCAGCTTAGAATTACGGGGTGAGCAGTTCTTC

clone size: .
V gene: TRBV28
D gene: TRBD2
J gene: TRBJ2-7
CDR3 protein: CASSLATSATYEQYF
CDR3 DNA: TGTGCCAGCAGTTTGGCAACTAGCGCAACCTACGAGCAGTACTTC

clone size: .
V gene: TRBV4-2
D gene: .
J gene: TRBJ2-2
CDR3 protein: CASSQEGRGNTGELFF
CDR3 DNA: TGTGCCAGCAGCCAAGAAGGCAGGGGAAACACCGGGGAGCTGTTTTTT

clone size: few
V gene: TRBV7-9
D gene: .
J gene: TRBJ2-7
CDR3 protein: CASSLVGEQYF
CDR3 DNA: TGTGCCAGCAGCTTAGTCGGGGAGCAGTACTTC

clone size: .
V gene: TRBV11-2
D gene: TRBD1
J gene: TRBJ1-1
CDR3 protein: CASSHRTGKGLDTEAFF
CDR3 DNA: TGTGCCAGCAGCCACCGGACAGGGAAAGGGTTAGACACTGAAGCTTTCTTT

clone size: .
V gene: TRBV6-4
D gene: TRBD2
J gene: TRBJ2-7
CDR3 protein: CASSAGSGSSYEQYF
CDR3 DNA: TGTGCCAGCAGTGCGGGTAGCGGGAGTTCCTACGAGCAGTACTTC

clone size: .
V gene: TRBV10-2
D gene: TRBD1
J gene: TRBJ1-5
CDR3 protein: CASSLTGMDQPQHF
CDR3 DNA: TGCGCCAGCAGCCTGACAGGGATGGACCAGCCCCAGCATTTT

clone size: once
V gene: TRBV6-2/TRBV6-3
D gene: .
J gene: TRBJ2-2
CDR3 protein: CASSYEPNTGELFF
CDR3 DNA: TGTGCCAGCAGTTACGAGCCGAACACCGGGGAGCTGTTTTTT

clone size: .
V gene: TRBV25-1
D gene: .
J gene: TRBJ2-2
CDR3 protein: CASSDHAGAGELFF
CDR3 DNA: TGTGCCAGCAGTGATCACGCAGGGGCCGGGGAGCTGTTTTTT

clone size: .
V gene: TRBV27
D gene: TRBD1
J gene: TRBJ1-2
CDR3 protein: CASSFGQGTYGYTF
CDR3 DNA: TGTGCCAGCAGTTTTGGACAGGGGACCTATGGCTACACCTTC

clone size: .
V gene: TRBV20-1
D gene: TRBD2
J gene: TRBJ2-7
CDR3 protein: CSASTSGRGYYEQYF
CDR3 DNA: TGCAGTGCAAGTACTAGCGGGAGGGGGTACTACGAGCAGTACTTC

clone size: .
V gene: TRBV5-4
D gene: TRBD1
J gene: TRBJ1-4
CDR3 protein: CASSLGTGQGAFNEKLFF
CDR3 DNA: TGTGCCAGCAGCTTGGGCACGGGACAGGGGGCCTTTAATGAAAAACTGTTTTTT

clone size: .
V gene: TRBV27
D gene: TRBD2
J gene: TRBJ2-7
CDR3 protein: CASSPSGTIYEQYF
CDR3 DNA: TGTGCCAGCAGCCCATCCGGGACTATCTACGAGCAGTACTTC

clone size: .
V gene: TRBV12-3/TRBV12-4
D gene: TRBD2
J gene: TRBJ2-7
CDR3 protein: CASRRGEGYEQYF
CDR3 DNA: TGTGCCAGCAGGCGGGGGGAGGGCTACGAGCAGTACTTC

clone size: few
V gene: TRBV3-1/TRBV3-2
D gene: TRBD2
J gene: TRBJ2-5
CDR3 protein: CASSHGGVKETQYF
CDR3 DNA: TGTGCCAGCAGCCACGGGGGGGTCAAAGAGACCCAGTACTTC

clone size: .
V gene: TRBV28
D gene: TRBD2
J gene: TRBJ2-5
CDR3 protein: CASSSQREVSETQYF
CDR3 DNA: TGTGCCAGCAGTTCCCAGCGGGAGGTTAGTGAGACCCAGTACTTC

clone size: .
V gene: TRBV19
D gene: .
J gene: TRBJ2-2
CDR3 protein: CASSPRIAITGELFF
CDR3 DNA: TGTGCCAGTAGCCCGAGGATAGCGATAACCGGGGAGCTGTTTTTT

clone size: .
V gene: TRBV11-2
D gene: .
J gene: TRBJ1-3
CDR3 protein: CASSATGSGNTIYF
CDR3 DNA: TGTGCCAGCAGCGCGACGGGCTCTGGAAACACCATATATTTT

clone size: .
V gene: TRBV5-4
D gene: .
J gene: TRBJ2-3
CDR3 protein: CASSWQDTQYF
CDR3 DNA: TGTGCCAGCAGCTGGCAAGATACGCAGTATTTT

clone size: .
V gene: TRBV6-5
D gene: .
J gene: TRBJ2-2
CDR3 protein: CALLGAENTGELFF
CDR3 DNA: TGTGCCCTCCTGGGGGCTGAGAACACCGGGGAGCTGTTTTTT

clone size: medium-sized
V gene: TRBV11-2
D gene: .
J gene: TRBJ1-5
CDR3 protein: CASSAGGSGQPQHF
CDR3 DNA: TGTGCCAGCAGCGCGGGGGGAAGCGGGCAGCCCCAGCATTTT

clone size: .
V gene: TRBV7-9
D gene: TRBD2
J gene: TRBJ2-3
CDR3 protein: CASSSRGLATNTQYF
CDR3 DNA: TGTGCCAGCAGCTCTCGGGGACTAGCGACAAATACGCAGTATTTT